These 6 T cell receptor beta chains came from one sample sequenced in a study of blood T cell repertoires in COVID-19. This table comes from immunoSEQ multiplex PCR, and its TCRdb copy is limited to in-frame clones, with some not included. This sample has over 450,000 clones, with 89% found just once. Specimen: peripheral blood. The receptor source for this set is a man between 18 and 29 years old with COVID-19, enrolled during active disease.

CDR3 DNA: TGTGCCAGCCGACGAGGCACCAGCTCCTACAATGAGCAGTTCTTC. Its translation: CASRRGTSSYNEQFF. The chain employs TRBV6-4 and TRBJ2-1; D gene unclear. Germline V CDR1 and CDR2: MRHNA, SNTAGT. V gave up 8 bases and J gave up 0 bases, with 14 bases separating them. CDR3 length: 15 amino acids.

This chain links TRBV5-1 with TRBJ1-2; TRBD1 is a possible D gene (5 bases). The CDR3 is 16 amino acids. The germline gives CDR1 SGHRS, CDR2 YFSETQ. V was trimmed by 0 bases and J by 4 bases, leaving 16 bases between them. This CDR3 reads CASSLDFVQGGYGYTF. As DNA, the CDR3 is TGCGCCAGCAGCTTGGATTTTGTTCAGGGCGGCTATGGCTACACCTTC. Full variable domain (rest looked up from reference TRBV5-1 and TRBJ1-2): KAGVTQTPRYLIKTRGQQVTLSCSPISGHRSVSWYQQTPGQGLQFLFEYFSETQRNKGNFPGRFSGRQFSNSRSEMNVSTLELGDSALYLCASSLDFVQGGYGYTFGSGTRLTVV.

The chain carries TRBV29-1 and TRBJ2-7; tentative D call: TRBD2 (5 bases). V lost 3 bases to trimming and J lost 0 bases, with 9 bases between them. From germline, CDR1 is SQVTM and CDR2 ANQGSEA. The CDR3 consists of 13 residues. In DNA, the CDR3 is TGCAGCGTTGAGAGGGTGGGCTCCTACGAGCAGTACTTC. It translates to CSVERVGSYEQYF.

The rearrangement joins TRBV7-6 to TRBJ2-5; 8 nucleotides align to TRBD2. The CDR3 has 15 amino acids. Germline V gene sequence: CDR1 SGHVS, CDR2 FNYEAQ. With V trimmed by 6 bases and J by 1 base, 7 bases remained unmatched. The CDR3 loop is CASRPDLAGQETQYF. DNA for the CDR3: TGTGCCAGCAGGCCTGATCTAGCGGGCCAAGAGACCCAGTACTTC.

This chain joins TRBV7-9 and TRBJ2-5; 8 bases map to TRBD2. Trimming removed 4 bases from V and 2 bases from J; junction bases left unmatched: 6. The CDR3 sequence is 15 residues long. CDR1 and CDR2 from the germline V gene are SEHNR and FQNEAQ (reference sequence). The CDR3: CASSSSAGAQETQYF. The CDR3 bases are TGTGCCAGCAGCTCTTCAGCGGGGGCACAAGAGACCCAGTACTTC.

This clone showed up just a few times. The chain has TRBV29-1 and TRBJ1-1, with D possibly being TRBD1 (6 bases). The germline CDR1 and CDR2 sequences are SQVTM and ANQGSEA. The CDR3 runs to 13 residues. V shed 8 bases and J shed 1 base, with 14 bases lying between them. Here the CDR3 DNA reads TGCAGCTCGCGACAGGAACAGAACACTGAAGCTTTCTTT. Translating gives CSSRQEQNTEAFF.